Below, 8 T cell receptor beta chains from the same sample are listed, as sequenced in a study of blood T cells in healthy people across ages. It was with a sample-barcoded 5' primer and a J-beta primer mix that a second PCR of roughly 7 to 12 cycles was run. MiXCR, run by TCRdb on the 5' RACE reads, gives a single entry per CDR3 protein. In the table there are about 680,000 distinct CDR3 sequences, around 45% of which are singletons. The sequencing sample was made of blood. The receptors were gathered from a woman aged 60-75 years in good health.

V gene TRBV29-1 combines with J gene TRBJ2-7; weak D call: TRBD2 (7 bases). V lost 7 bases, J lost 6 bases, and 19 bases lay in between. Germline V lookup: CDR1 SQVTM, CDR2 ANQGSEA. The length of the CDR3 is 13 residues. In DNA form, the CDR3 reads TGCAGCGCTGGGGGGGTTCTCAGGGGCGAGCAGTACTTC. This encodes CSAGGVLRGEQYF.

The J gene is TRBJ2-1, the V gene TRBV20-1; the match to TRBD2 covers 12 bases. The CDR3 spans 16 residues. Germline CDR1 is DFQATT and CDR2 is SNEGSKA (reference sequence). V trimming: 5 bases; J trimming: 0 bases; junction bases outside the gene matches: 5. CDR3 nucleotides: TGCAGTGCTCTTCTAGCGGGAGGGAGCTCCTACAATGAGCAGTTCTTC. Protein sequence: CSALLAGGSSYNEQFF.

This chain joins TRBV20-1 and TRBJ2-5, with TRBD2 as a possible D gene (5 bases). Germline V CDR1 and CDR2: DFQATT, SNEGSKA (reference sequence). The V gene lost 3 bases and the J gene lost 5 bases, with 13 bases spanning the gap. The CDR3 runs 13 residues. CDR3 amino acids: CSASGLGGETQYF. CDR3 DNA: TGCAGTGCTAGTGGTCTAGGCGGGGAGACCCAGTACTTC.

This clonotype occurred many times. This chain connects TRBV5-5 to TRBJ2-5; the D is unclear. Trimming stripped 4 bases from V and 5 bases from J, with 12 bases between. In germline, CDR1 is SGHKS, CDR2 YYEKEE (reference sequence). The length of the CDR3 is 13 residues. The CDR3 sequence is CASSMGLRETQYF. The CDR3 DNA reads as TGTGCCAGCAGCATGGGTCTCAGGGAGACCCAGTACTTC.

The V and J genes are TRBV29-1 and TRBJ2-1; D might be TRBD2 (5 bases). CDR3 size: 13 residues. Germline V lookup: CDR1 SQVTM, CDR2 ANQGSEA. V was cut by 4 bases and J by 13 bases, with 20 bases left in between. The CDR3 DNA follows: TGCAGCGTTGCAAAATCTAATGGGGAGACCCAGTTCTTC. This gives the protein CSVAKSNGETQFF.

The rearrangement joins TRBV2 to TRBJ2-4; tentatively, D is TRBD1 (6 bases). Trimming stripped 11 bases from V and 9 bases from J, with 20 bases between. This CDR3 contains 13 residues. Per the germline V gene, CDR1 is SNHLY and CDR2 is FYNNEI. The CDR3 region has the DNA TGTGCCGGTAAACAGGGTGCCGAGGGCATTCAGTACTTC. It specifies CAGKQGAEGIQYF.

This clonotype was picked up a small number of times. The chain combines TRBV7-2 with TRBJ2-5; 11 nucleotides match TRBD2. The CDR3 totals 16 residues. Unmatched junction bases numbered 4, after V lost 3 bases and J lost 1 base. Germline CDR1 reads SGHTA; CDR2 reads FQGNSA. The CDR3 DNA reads TGTGCCAGCAGCTTGGGACTAGCGGAGGGCCAAGAGACCCAGTACTTC. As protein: CASSLGLAEGQETQYF.

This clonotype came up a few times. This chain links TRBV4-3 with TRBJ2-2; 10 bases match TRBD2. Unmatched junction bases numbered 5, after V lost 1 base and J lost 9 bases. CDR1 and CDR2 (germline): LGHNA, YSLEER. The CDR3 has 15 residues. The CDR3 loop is CASSQAAGGLRELFF. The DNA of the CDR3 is TGCGCCAGCAGCCAAGCAGCGGGAGGGCTGAGGGAGCTGTTTTTT.